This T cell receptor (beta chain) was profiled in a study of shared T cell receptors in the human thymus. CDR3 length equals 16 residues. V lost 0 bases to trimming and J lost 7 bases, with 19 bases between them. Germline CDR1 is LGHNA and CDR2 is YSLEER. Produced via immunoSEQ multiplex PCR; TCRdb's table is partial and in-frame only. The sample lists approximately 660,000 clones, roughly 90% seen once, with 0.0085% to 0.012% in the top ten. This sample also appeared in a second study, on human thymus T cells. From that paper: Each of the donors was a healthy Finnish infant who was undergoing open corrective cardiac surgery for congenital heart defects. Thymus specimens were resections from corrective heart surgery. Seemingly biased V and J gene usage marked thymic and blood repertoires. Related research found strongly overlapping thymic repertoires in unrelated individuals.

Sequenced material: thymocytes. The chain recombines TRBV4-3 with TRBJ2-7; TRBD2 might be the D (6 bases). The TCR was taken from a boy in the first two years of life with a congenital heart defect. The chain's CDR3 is CASSQDHKASGEEQYF. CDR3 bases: TGCGCCAGCAGCCAAGATCATAAAGCGTCGGGAGAAGAGCAGTACTTC.